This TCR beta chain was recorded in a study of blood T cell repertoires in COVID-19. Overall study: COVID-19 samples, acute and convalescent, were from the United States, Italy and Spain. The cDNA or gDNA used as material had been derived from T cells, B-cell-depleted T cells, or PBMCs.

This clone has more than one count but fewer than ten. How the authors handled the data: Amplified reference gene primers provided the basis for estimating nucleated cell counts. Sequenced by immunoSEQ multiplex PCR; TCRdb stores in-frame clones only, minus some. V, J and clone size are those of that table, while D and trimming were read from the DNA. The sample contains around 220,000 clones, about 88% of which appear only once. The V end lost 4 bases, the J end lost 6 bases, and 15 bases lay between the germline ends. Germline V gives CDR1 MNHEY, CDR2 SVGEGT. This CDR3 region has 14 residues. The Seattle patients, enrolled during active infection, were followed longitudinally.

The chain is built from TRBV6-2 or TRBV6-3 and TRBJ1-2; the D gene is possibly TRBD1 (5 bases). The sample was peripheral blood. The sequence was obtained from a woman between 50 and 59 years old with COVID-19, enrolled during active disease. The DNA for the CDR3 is TGTGCCAGCAGTTCGTCAGGGCGATCTAATGGCTACACCTTC. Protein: CASSSSGRSNGYTF.